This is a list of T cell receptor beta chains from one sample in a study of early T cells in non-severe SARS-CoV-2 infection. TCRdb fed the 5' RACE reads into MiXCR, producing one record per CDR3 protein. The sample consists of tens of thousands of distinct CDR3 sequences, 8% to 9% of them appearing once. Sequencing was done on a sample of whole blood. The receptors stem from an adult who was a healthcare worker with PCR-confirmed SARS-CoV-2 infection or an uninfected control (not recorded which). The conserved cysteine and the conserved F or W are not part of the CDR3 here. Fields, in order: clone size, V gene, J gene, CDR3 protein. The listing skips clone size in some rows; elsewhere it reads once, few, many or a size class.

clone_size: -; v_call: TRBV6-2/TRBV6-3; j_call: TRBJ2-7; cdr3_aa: ASASTREQY
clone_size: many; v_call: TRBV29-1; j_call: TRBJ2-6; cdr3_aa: SVGGVSSGANVLT
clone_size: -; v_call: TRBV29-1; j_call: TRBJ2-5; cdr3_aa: SVEARRGTETQY
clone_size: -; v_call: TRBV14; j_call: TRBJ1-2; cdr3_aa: ASSQDLRSGRANYGYT
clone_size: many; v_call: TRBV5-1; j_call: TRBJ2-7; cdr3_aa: ASSPRTGRSGAYEQY
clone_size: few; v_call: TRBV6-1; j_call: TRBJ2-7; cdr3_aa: ASSEGDSSYEQY
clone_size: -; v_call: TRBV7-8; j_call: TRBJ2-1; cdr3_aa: ASSLDFGVNEQF
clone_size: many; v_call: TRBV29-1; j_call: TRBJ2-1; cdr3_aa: SVNRELGEQF
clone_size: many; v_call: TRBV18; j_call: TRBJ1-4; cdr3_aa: ASSPTGIGEKLF
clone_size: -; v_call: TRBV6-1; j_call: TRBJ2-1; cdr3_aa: ASILQGQTYNEQF
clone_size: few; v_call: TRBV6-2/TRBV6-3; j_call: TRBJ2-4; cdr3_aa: ASSPLGLAGGGKNIQY
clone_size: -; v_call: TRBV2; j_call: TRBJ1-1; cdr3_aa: ASSVGAPRSTEAF
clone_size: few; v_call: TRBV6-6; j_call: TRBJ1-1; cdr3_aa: ASSKLPGQGNPEAF
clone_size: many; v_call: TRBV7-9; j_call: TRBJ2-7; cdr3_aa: ASSLWEGADEQY
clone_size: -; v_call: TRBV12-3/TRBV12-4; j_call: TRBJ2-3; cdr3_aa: ASSSTQFGGGDTQY
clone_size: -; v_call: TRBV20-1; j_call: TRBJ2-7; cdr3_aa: SARPRQGSNEQY
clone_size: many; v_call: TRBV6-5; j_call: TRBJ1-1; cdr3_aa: ASTGLNTEAF
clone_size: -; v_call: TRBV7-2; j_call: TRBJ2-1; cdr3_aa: ASSPLISNNEQF
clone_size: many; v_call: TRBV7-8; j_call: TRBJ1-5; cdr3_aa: ASSSIRGGTAQH
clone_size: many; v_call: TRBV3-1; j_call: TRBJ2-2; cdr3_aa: ASSSGLERTGELF
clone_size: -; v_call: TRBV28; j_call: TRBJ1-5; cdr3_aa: ASSFLQGNQPQH
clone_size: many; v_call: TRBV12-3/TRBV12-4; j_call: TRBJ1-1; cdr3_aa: ASSLTGTRHTEAF
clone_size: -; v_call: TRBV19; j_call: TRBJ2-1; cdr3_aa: ATSAASYNEQF
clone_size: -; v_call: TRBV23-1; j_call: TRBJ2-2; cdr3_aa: ASSQSGRGHTGELF
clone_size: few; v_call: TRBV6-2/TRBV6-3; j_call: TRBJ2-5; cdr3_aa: ASSYTAAGTRRETQY
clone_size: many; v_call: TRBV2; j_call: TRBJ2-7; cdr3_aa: ASSEFGGAGEQY
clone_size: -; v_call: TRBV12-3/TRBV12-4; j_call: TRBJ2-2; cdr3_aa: ASRPTSGSTGELF
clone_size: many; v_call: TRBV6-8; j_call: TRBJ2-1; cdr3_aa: ASSYSSHSYNEQF